One and the same sample provided the 11 T cell receptor beta chains below, sequenced in a study of T-cell memory formation after mild COVID-19. TCRdb used MiXCR to reprocess the 5' RACE reads, holding one entry per CDR3 protein. The repertoire holds hundreds of thousands of distinct CDR3 sequences, around 28% seen once, with 13% in the top ten. The sample was PBMCs or a T cell subset sorted from them (not recorded which). The receptor set was obtained from an adult woman who had mild COVID-19 (a few samples of this study predate the infection). Cell type and time point are not known.

This chain joins TRBV20-1 and TRBJ2-3; 7 nucleotides agree with TRBD2. The CDR3 loop spans 16 amino acids. The V gene's germline CDR1 is DFQATT and CDR2 SNEGSKA (reference sequence). The V and J ends lost 5 bases and 0 bases, in that order; junction bases with no gene match: 11. CDR3 sequence reads: CSADTIGSGSTDTQYF. The CDR3 DNA sequence: TGCAGTGCTGATACCATCGGTAGCGGGAGCACAGATACGCAGTATTTT.

The sample holds one count of this clonotype. J is TRBJ2-1 and V is TRBV12-3 or TRBV12-4; D remains ambiguous. V shed 6 bases and J shed 0 bases, with 12 bases lying between them. The CDR3 contains 15 residues. CDR3 sequence reads: CASSTDGNSYNEQFF. As DNA, the CDR3 is TGTGCCAGCAGCACGGACGGAAACTCCTACAATGAGCAGTTCTTC.

The chain employs TRBV5-1 and TRBJ2-7, with D maybe TRBD1 (5 bases). CDR3 size: 14 residues. Between the trimmed V and J ends, which lost 1 base and 2 bases, there was a span of 10 bases. Per germline, CDR1 SGHRS and CDR2 YFSETQ. CDR3 sequence reads: CASSLTGLTYEQYF. The CDR3 bases are TGCGCCAGCAGCTTGACAGGTCTGACCTACGAGCAGTACTTC.

The rearrangement links TRBV7-2 to TRBJ1-2, with D unclear. The germline CDR1 and CDR2 sequences are SGHTA and FQGNSA. V lost 10 bases to trimming and J lost 8 bases, with 14 bases between them. This CDR3 region has 11 residues. The CDR3 here is CAIPRPGGYTF. DNA for the CDR3: TGTGCCATCCCCAGGCCGGGCGGCTACACCTTC.

A remark on this clonotype: At one end the junction does not follow the germline gene, possibly because of a read error. V and J are TRBV5-1 and TRBJ2-5, with D possibly matching TRBD1 (5 bases). Looked up from germline, CDR1 is SGHRS and CDR2 is YFSETQ. The CDR3 totals 15 residues. The CDR3 DNA is TGCGCCAGCAGCTTGACGAATCAGGGTGGTGAGACCCGGTACTTC. Protein product: CASSLTNQGGETRYF.

The chain has TRBV4-2 and TRBJ2-3, with 14 bases matching TRBD2. V lost 5 bases to trimming and J lost 3 bases; unmatched junction nucleotides: 10. Germline V gene data show CDR1 as LGHNA and CDR2 as YNFKEQ. This CDR3 has 18 amino acids. For the CDR3, the DNA is TGTGCCAGCAGCAGTGCGGAAGGGACTAGCGGGAGAACAGATACGCAGTATTTT. This codes for CASSSAEGTSGRTDTQYF.

The chain is built from TRBV7-2 and TRBJ2-2; D remains ambiguous. This CDR3 is built from 16 residues. V was shortened by 1 base and J by 3 bases, with 12 bases between the two germline ends. Germline V gene sequence: CDR1 SGHTA, CDR2 FQGNSA. CDR3 loop: CASSLGATTDTGELFF. The CDR3 coding sequence is TGTGCCAGCAGCTTAGGGGCTACAACCGACACCGGGGAGCTGTTTTTT.

The sample holds many counts of this clonotype. This chain connects TRBV20-1 to TRBJ2-2; the match to TRBD1 covers 10 bases. There are 15 residues in the CDR3. CDR1 and CDR2 (germline): DFQATT, SNEGSKA (reference sequence). V gave up 3 bases and J gave up 3 bases; unmatched junction bases: 4. DNA of the CDR3: TGCAGTGCTAGCCCCGGGACAGGGGACACCGGGGAGCTGTTTTTT. It codes for CSASPGTGDTGELFF.

The rearrangement joins TRBV29-1 to TRBJ1-1; the D gene is possibly TRBD1 (6 bases). Germline CDR1 is SQVTM and CDR2 is ANQGSEA. V lost 4 bases and J lost 6, with 21 bases in between. The CDR3 runs 15 residues. The CDR3 reads CSVAVLRDKYPEAFF. CDR3 bases: TGCAGCGTTGCAGTCCTACGGGACAAATATCCTGAAGCTTTCTTT.

This clonotype has just a few counts. V is TRBV7-2 and J is TRBJ2-5; a possible D gene is TRBD2 (6 bases). This CDR3 is 16 amino acids long. V dropped 5 bases and J dropped 2 bases, with 18 bases sitting between them. Germline V gives CDR1 SGHTA, CDR2 FQGNSA. The CDR3 loop is CASSPPPGGIQETQYF. Written as DNA, the CDR3 is TGTGCCAGCAGCCCGCCTCCAGGCGGGATTCAAGAGACCCAGTACTTC.

The chain joins TRBV12-3 or TRBV12-4 to TRBJ1-4; 7 positions match TRBD1. The V gene end was trimmed by 6 bases and the J gene end by 10 bases; junction bases not matched to a gene: 8. CDR3 length equals 13 residues. CDR3 loop: CASRDTGVGKLFF. CDR3 coding DNA: TGTGCCAGCAGAGATACAGGGGTTGGAAAACTGTTTTTT.